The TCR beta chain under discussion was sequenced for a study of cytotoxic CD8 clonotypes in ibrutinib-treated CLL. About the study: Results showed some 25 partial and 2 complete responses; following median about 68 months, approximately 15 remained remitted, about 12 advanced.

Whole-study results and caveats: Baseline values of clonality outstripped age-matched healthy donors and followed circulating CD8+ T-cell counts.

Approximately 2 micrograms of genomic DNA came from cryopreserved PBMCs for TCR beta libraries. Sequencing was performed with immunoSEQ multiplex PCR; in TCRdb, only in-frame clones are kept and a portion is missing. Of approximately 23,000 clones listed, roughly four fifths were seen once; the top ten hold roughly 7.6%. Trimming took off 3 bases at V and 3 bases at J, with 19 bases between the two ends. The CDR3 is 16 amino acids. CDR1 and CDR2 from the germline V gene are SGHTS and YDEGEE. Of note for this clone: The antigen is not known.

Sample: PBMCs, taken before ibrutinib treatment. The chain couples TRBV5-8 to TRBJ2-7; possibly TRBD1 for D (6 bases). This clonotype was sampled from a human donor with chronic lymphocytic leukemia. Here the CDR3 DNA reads TGTGCCAGCAGCTCCCCCGGGACAACCTTAAACTACGAGCAGTACTTC. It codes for CASSSPGTTLNYEQYF.